The 28 T cell receptor beta chains listed next were all sequenced from one sample in a study of T-cell memory formation after mild COVID-19. TCRdb used MiXCR to reprocess the 5' RACE reads, holding one entry per CDR3 protein. Of around 370,000 distinct CDR3 sequences in the sample, around 20% are singletons; the top ten hold 9.5% to 15%. The sequenced sample was PBMCs or a T cell subset sorted from them (not recorded which). Receptor source: an adult woman who had mild COVID-19 (a few samples of this study predate the infection). Cell type and time point are not known.

This clonotype has more than one count but fewer than ten. The chain joins TRBV10-3 to TRBJ2-3, with 9 bases lining up with TRBD2. The CDR3 spans 15 residues. V trimming: 5 bases; J trimming: 2 bases; junction bases outside the gene matches: 5. Germline V gene sequence: CDR1 ENHRY, CDR2 SYGVKD. This CDR3 is CAISSAGGHTDTQYF. In DNA form, the CDR3 reads TGTGCCATCAGTTCAGCGGGGGGACACACAGATACGCAGTATTTT.

This clonotype was counted a few times. The V call is TRBV5-1, the J call TRBJ2-2; D is undetermined. Germline V CDR1 and CDR2: SGHRS, YFSETQ. There are 15 residues in the CDR3. The V end lost 0 bases, the J end lost 1 base, and 7 bases lay between the germline ends. CDR3 residues: CASSLGVGNTGELFF. In nucleotides, the CDR3 is TGCGCCAGCAGCTTGGGAGTGGGGAACACCGGGGAGCTGTTTTTT.

V usage is TRBV19 and J usage is TRBJ2-1; D is tentatively TRBD1 or TRBD2 (5 bases each). Germline assignment: CDR1 LNHDA and CDR2 SQIVND (reference sequence). Trimming took 4 bases from V and 8 from J, leaving 12 bases between them. The CDR3 totals 13 residues. CDR3 region: CASSRGRGDEQFF. In DNA form, the CDR3 reads TGTGCCAGTAGTAGAGGGAGAGGGGATGAGCAGTTCTTC.

The chain carries TRBV7-9 and TRBJ2-7; D might be TRBD1 (6 bases). The V and J ends lost 5 bases and 3 bases respectively, with 11 bases between them. The length of the CDR3 is 13 residues. Germline values: CDR1 SEHNR, CDR2 FQNEAQ (reference sequence). As DNA, the CDR3 is TGTGCCAGCAGCCCAGAGACAGGCTACGAGCAGTACTTC. This codes for CASSPETGYEQYF.

This clonotype has at least ten counts. The rearrangement links TRBV5-1 to TRBJ2-5, with a possible D match to TRBD1 (5 bases). The CDR3 spans 14 residues. V was shortened by 0 bases and J by 3 bases, with 9 bases between the two germline ends. Germline V gives CDR1 SGHRS, CDR2 YFSETQ. DNA for the CDR3: TGCGCCAGCAGCTTGGGGGGCCGGGAAGAGACCCAGTACTTC. It encodes CASSLGGREETQYF. The full variable domain, completed using reference TRBV5-1 and TRBJ2-5, is KAGVTQTPRYLIKTRGQQVTLSCSPISGHRSVSWYQQTPGQGLQFLFEYFSETQRNKGNFPGRFSGRQFSNSRSEMNVSTLELGDSALYLCASSLGGREETQYFGPGTRLLVL.

The chain recombines TRBV20-1 with TRBJ1-2; no clear D gene. The germline V gene has CDR1 DFQATT and CDR2 SNEGSKA (reference sequence). The CDR3 consists of 12 residues. The V end lost 5 bases, the J end lost 5 bases, and 12 bases lay between the germline ends. The CDR3: CSALRADYGYTF. The CDR3 region has the DNA TGCAGTGCTCTTAGGGCAGATTATGGCTACACCTTC.

The V call is TRBV29-1, the J call TRBJ2-5; D is perhaps TRBD1 (5 bases). CDR1 is SQVTM and CDR2 is ANQGSEA in the germline V gene. The CDR3 is made up of 13 amino acids. Trimming shortened V by 4 bases and J by 4 bases, and 13 bases separated the two germline ends. The CDR3 bases are TGCAGCGTTGCGGAACAGGCCCGAGAGACCCAGTACTTC. This translates into CSVAEQARETQYF.

The chain couples TRBV6-5 to TRBJ1-5; D perhaps matches TRBD1 (6 bases). There are 15 residues in the CDR3. Trimming left V 0 bases short and J 7 bases short, with 13 bases between. Germline CDR1 is MNHEY and CDR2 is SVGAGI. This CDR3 is CASSYSYGGSQPQHF. The CDR3 coding sequence is TGTGCCAGCAGTTACTCGTATGGGGGCAGCCAGCCCCAGCATTTT.

This clonotype was observed at least ten times. This rearrangement joins TRBV7-9 to TRBJ2-3, with 11 nucleotides matching TRBD2. Germline trimming cut 5 bases from V and 1 base from J; bases unmatched to any gene: 5. CDR3 size: 16 residues. Germline V gene sequence: CDR1 SEHNR, CDR2 FQNEAQ (reference sequence). For the CDR3, the DNA is TGTGCCAGCAGCGGCCCGACTAGCGGGGGCACAGATACGCAGTATTTT. Its translation is CASSGPTSGGTDTQYF. The whole variable domain, remainder taken from reference TRBV7-9 and TRBJ2-3, is DTGVSQNPRHKITKRGQNVTFRCDPISEHNRLYWYRQTLGQGPEFLTYFQNEAQLEKSRLLSDRFSAERPKGSFSTLEIQRTEQGDSAMYLCASSGPTSGGTDTQYFGPGTRLTVL.

In its sample, this clonotype was seen a few times. The chain combines TRBV24-1 with TRBJ1-6, with TRBD1 as a possible D gene (6 bases). The CDR3 loop spans 15 amino acids. CDR1 is KGHDR and CDR2 is SFDVKD in the germline V gene. Trimming left V 4 bases short and J 3 bases short, with 9 bases between. CDR3 protein: CATSEGTSYNSPLHF. For the CDR3, the DNA is TGTGCCACCAGTGAAGGGACAAGCTATAATTCACCCCTCCACTTT.

The table lists this clonotype with many counts. The chain is built from TRBV3-1 and TRBJ2-1; either TRBD1 or TRBD2 may fit D (5 bases each). Germline CDR1 is LGHDT and CDR2 is YNNKEL (reference sequence). V shed 7 bases and J shed 7 bases, with 20 bases lying between them. CDR3 size: 15 residues. CDR3 region: CASTHGRDVINEQFF. The DNA of the CDR3 is TGTGCCAGCACCCACGGTCGGGACGTTATAAATGAGCAGTTCTTC.

This chain joins TRBV7-8 and TRBJ2-7; D is perhaps TRBD2 (5 bases). The CDR3 is 11 residues long. Looked up from germline, CDR1 is SGHVS and CDR2 is FQNEAQ. Trimming pared 8 bases from V and 6 bases from J, leaving 11 bases between. CDR3 amino acids: CASLALGEQYF. Written as DNA, the CDR3 is TGTGCCAGCCTAGCTCTGGGCGAGCAGTACTTC.

This clonotype was detected a few times. The chain couples TRBV27 to TRBJ2-7, with 12 bases lining up with TRBD1. Germline V gives CDR1 MNHEY, CDR2 SMNVEV (reference sequence). The length of the CDR3 is 16 residues. J gave up 3 bases and V 5 bases, and 8 bases lay outside the gene matches. The CDR3 reads CASSLGQGAKFYEQYF. Here the CDR3 DNA reads TGTGCCAGCAGTCTGGGACAGGGGGCGAAATTCTACGAGCAGTACTTC.

This clonotype came up a few times. The chain uses TRBV25-1 and TRBJ2-7, with 8 bases fitting TRBD1. V dropped 10 bases and J dropped 3; count of bases not matched to a gene: 5. From germline, CDR1 is MGHDK and CDR2 SYGVNS. CDR3 length: 12 amino acids. DNA for the CDR3: TGTGCCACCGGACAGGGTTTCTACGAGCAGTACTTC. This gives the protein CATGQGFYEQYF.

The V call is TRBV7-8, the J call TRBJ2-7; perhaps TRBD1 as D (6 bases). The CDR3 is 17 amino acids. Deletions cut 5 bases from V and 2 bases from J, with 22 bases between. In germline, CDR1 is SGHVS, CDR2 FQNEAQ. CDR3 residues: CASSPLGRQGIPYEQYF. The DNA for the CDR3 is TGTGCCAGCAGCCCACTAGGTCGCCAGGGGATCCCCTACGAGCAGTACTTC.

This clonotype appeared a few times. V and J are TRBV5-4 and TRBJ2-1; possibly TRBD2 for D (5 bases). This CDR3 contains 14 residues. Germline CDR1 reads SGHNT; CDR2 reads YYREEE (reference sequence). V shed 0 bases and J shed 12 bases, with 16 bases lying between them. The CDR3 spells CASSLEREPIGQFF. As DNA, the CDR3 is TGTGCCAGCAGCTTGGAGAGGGAACCTATCGGGCAGTTCTTC.

The sample holds a few counts of this clonotype. The V call is TRBV7-9, the J call TRBJ2-7, with 11 bases lining up with TRBD2. The CDR3 extends over 17 amino acids. V shed 4 bases, J shed 5 bases, and the junction held 13 bases outside the gene matches. Germline-derived CDR1 and CDR2 are SEHNR and FQNEAQ (reference sequence). As DNA, the CDR3 is TGTGCCAGCAGCTCACCCGATAGCGGGAGGGCAACCCACGAGCAGTACTTC. This sequence encodes CASSSPDSGRATHEQYF.

This clonotype came up a few times. The V and J genes are TRBV11-2 and TRBJ2-1; a weak D match, TRBD2 (6 bases). The CDR3 runs to 17 residues. From germline, CDR1 is SGHAT and CDR2 FQNNGV. V lost 5 bases, J lost 3 bases, and 20 bases lay in between. CDR3 in amino acids: CASSPRFGGDLYNEQFF. The CDR3 DNA reads TGTGCCAGCAGCCCCAGATTCGGGGGAGATCTCTACAATGAGCAGTTCTTC.

This clonotype was detected a few times. V usage is TRBV7-2 and J usage is TRBJ1-6, with TRBD1 identical over 7 bases. Germline V gives CDR1 SGHTA, CDR2 FQGNSA. The V and J ends lost 5 bases and 8 bases, in that order; junction bases with no gene match: 6. This CDR3 contains 14 residues. The DNA for the CDR3 is TGTGCCAGCAGCAGGGACAGAGGGTATTCACCCCTCCACTTT. Protein: CASSRDRGYSPLHF.

The chain links TRBV9 to TRBJ2-2; 8 bases map to TRBD1. CDR3 length: 16 amino acids. V lost 6 bases, J lost 1 base, and 8 bases stayed unmatched. Germline CDR1 SGDLS, CDR2 YYNGEE. CDR3: CASTRSDRVNTGELFF. CDR3 sequence (DNA): TGTGCCAGCACCCGCTCGGACAGGGTGAACACCGGGGAGCTGTTTTTT.

The genes are TRBV6-5 and TRBJ1-4; tentatively, D is TRBD1 (5 bases). Germline V gene data show CDR1 as MNHEY and CDR2 as SVGAGI. Trimming removed 0 bases from V and 7 bases from J, with 12 bases in between. The CDR3 consists of 15 residues. The CDR3 is CASSYSRGNGEKLFF. In DNA, the CDR3 is TGTGCCAGCAGTTACTCACGGGGGAATGGTGAAAAACTGTTTTTT.

This clonotype was observed a handful of times. This chain uses TRBV6-5 with TRBJ1-1, with 7 bases matching TRBD1. This CDR3 spans 18 amino acids. Germline trimming cut 0 bases from V and 1 base from J; bases unmatched to any gene: 11. The germline CDR1 and CDR2 sequences are MNHEY and SVGAGI. CDR3 residues: CASSYSGEQGRPNTEAFF. As DNA, the CDR3 is TGTGCCAGCAGTTACTCGGGGGAACAGGGGCGGCCGAACACTGAAGCTTTCTTT.

The chain links TRBV7-8 to TRBJ2-1; unclear D gene. The CDR3 length is 15 residues. V was cut by 1 base and J by 7 bases, with 14 bases left in between. The germline V gene has CDR1 SGHVS and CDR2 FQNEAQ. CDR3 bases: TGTGCCAGCAGCTTAGAAAGGGTGGTAAGAAATGAGCAGTTCTTC. Translation: CASSLERVVRNEQFF.

This clonotype appeared a few times. The DNA for the CDR3 is TGTGCCAGCAGGGTAACCCGGGACAGCAAAAACATTCAGTACTTC. Translating it yields CASRVTRDSKNIQYF. The V and J genes are TRBV7-9 and TRBJ2-4; TRBD1 matches at 7 bases. Germline values: CDR1 SEHNR, CDR2 FQNEAQ (reference sequence). The V and J ends lost 6 bases and 3 bases, in that order; junction bases with no gene match: 8. CDR3 length: 15 residues.

This clonotype was picked up a small number of times. This CDR3 reads CASSLDDSVSPYGYTF. The CDR3 DNA is TGCGCCAGCAGCTTGGACGACAGCGTAAGCCCCTATGGCTACACCTTC. This chain joins TRBV5-1 and TRBJ1-2; tentatively, D is TRBD1 (5 bases). The CDR3 loop spans 16 amino acids. Germline V gene lookup returns CDR1 SGHRS and CDR2 YFSETQ. V lost 0 bases and J lost 4, with 16 bases in between.

V usage is TRBV20-1 and J usage is TRBJ2-3, with D uncertain. CDR1 DFQATT and CDR2 SNEGSKA come from the germline V gene (reference sequence). The CDR3 has 16 residues. Trimming pared 2 bases from V and 0 bases from J, leaving 15 bases between. The CDR3 is CSARIWDRRSTDTQYF. The CDR3 DNA sequence: TGCAGTGCTAGAATCTGGGATAGACGAAGCACAGATACGCAGTATTTT.

CDR3: CAWSVKDTQYF. CDR3 sequence (DNA): TGTGCCTGGAGTGTGAAAGATACGCAGTATTTT. The chain combines TRBV30 with TRBJ2-3; no clear D. CDR3 length: 11 amino acids. Germline CDR1 reads GTSNPN; CDR2 reads SVGIG (reference sequence). Trimming took 0 bases from V and 5 from J, leaving 3 bases between them.

The V call is TRBV7-9, the J call TRBJ2-3; possible D gene TRBD2, 5 bases. The CDR3 has 18 amino acids. The V gene lost 10 bases and the J gene lost 4 bases, with 30 bases spanning the gap. Germline assignment: CDR1 SEHNR and CDR2 FQNEAQ (reference sequence). CDR3 sequence: CATTASLTVAGLADTQYF. The CDR3 DNA sequence: TGTGCCACCACAGCATCATTGACTGTGGCGGGTCTCGCAGATACGCAGTATTTT.